This T cell receptor beta chain was sequenced during a study of memory CD4+ T cells and cytomegalovirus serostatus. For the study at large: Of the healthy Belgian adults, fewer than 10 were CMV seropositive and 20 to 30 seronegative. Study-wide points: About two fifths of the roughly 160 known CMV-associated TCRbeta sequences appeared in CD4+ memory.

In the source study's methods: Out-of-frame sequences were removed, leaving around 2.2 million distinct TCRbeta sequences. Clones were sequenced by immunoSEQ multiplex PCR, and TCRdb holds only the in-frame ones, with some missing. V and J calls and clone size come straight from that table; D and trimming were deduced from the DNA. Among under 45,000 clones listed, around 78% were seen once. Single viable CD3+CD4+CD8-CD45RO+ cells were sorted as the memory CD4+ T cells. After thawing, CD4+ T cells were positively selected. On this clone: What it recognizes is unknown.

This sequence originates from an adult in good health and CMV-seronegative. The source material was memory CD4+ T cells from blood.

The CDR3: CASSVDGNTEAFF. The DNA for the CDR3 is TGTGCCAGCAGCGTTGACGGTAACACTGAAGCTTTCTTT. V usage is TRBV5-4 and J usage is TRBJ1-1; D is undetermined. The CDR3 covers 13 residues. Germline assignment: CDR1 SGHNT and CDR2 YYREEE (reference sequence). V lost 4 bases to trimming and J lost 2 bases, with 9 bases between them.